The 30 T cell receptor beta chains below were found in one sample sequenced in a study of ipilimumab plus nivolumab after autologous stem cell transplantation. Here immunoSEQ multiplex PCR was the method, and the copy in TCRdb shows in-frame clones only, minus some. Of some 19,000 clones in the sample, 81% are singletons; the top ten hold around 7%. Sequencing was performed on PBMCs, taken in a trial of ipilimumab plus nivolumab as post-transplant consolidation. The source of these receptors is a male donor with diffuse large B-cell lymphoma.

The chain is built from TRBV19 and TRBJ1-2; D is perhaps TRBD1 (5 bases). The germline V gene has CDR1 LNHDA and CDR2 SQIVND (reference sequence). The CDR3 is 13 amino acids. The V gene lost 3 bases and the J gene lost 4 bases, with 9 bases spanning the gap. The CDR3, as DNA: TGTGCCAGTAGTATCACCAGGGCCTATGGCTACACCTTC. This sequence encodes CASSITRAYGYTF.

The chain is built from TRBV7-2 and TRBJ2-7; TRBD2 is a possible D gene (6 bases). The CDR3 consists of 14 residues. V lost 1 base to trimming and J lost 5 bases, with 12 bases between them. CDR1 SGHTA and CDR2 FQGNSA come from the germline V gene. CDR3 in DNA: TGTGCCAGCAGCTTAGTCGGGGAGGCTGACGAGCAGTACTTC. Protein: CASSLVGEADEQYF. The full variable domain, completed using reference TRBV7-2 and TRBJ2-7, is GAGVSQSPSNKVTEKGKDVELRCDPISGHTALYWYRQSLGQGLEFLIYFQGNSAPDKSGLPSDRFSAERTGGSVSTLTIQRTQQEDSAVYLCASSLVGEADEQYFGPGTRLTVT.

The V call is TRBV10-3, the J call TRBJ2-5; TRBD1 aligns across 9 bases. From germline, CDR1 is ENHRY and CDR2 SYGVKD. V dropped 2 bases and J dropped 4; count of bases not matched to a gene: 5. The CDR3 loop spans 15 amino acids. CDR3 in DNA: TGTGCCATCAGTGAGGCTACAGGGGGCGGAGAGACCCAGTACTTC. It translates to CAISEATGGGETQYF.

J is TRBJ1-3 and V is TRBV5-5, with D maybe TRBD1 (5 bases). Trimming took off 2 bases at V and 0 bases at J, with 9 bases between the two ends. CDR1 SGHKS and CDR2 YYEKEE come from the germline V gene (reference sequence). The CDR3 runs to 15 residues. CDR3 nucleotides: TGTGCCAGCAGCTTAAGCGACAGCTCTGGAAACACCATATATTTT. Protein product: CASSLSDSSGNTIYF.

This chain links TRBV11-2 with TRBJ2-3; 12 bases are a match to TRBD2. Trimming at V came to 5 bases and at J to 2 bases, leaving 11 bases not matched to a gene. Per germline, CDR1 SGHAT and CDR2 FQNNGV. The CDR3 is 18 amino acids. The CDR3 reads CASSPKGTSGGNTDTQYF. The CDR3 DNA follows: TGTGCCAGCAGCCCAAAGGGCACTAGCGGGGGGAACACAGATACGCAGTATTTT.

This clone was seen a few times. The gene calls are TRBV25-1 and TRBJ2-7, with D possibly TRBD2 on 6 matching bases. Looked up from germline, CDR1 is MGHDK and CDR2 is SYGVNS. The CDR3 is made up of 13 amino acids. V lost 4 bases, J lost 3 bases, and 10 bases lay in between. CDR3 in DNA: TGTGCCAGCAGTGCGCAGGGAGGCTACGAGCAGTACTTC. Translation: CASSAQGGYEQYF.

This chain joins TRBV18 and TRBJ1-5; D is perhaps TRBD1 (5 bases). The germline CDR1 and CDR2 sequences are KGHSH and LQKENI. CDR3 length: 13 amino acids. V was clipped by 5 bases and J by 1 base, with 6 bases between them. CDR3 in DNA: TGTGCCAGCTCAGAGGGGAGCAATCAGCCCCAGCATTTT. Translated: CASSEGSNQPQHF.

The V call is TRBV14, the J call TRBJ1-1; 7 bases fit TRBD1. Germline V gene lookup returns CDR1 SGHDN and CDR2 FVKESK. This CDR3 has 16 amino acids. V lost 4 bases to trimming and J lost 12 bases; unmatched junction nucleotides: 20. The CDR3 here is CASSRGGGSETQKTFF. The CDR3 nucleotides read TGTGCCAGCAGCCGAGGGGGCGGTTCGGAAACCCAGAAAACTTTCTTT.

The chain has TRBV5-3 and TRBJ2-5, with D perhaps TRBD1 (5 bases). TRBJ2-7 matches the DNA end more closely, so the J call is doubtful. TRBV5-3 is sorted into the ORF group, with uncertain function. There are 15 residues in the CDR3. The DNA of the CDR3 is TGTGCCAGAAGCCTAATGTCCAGGGTTACCTACGAGCAGTACTTC. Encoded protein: CARSLMSRVTYEQYF.

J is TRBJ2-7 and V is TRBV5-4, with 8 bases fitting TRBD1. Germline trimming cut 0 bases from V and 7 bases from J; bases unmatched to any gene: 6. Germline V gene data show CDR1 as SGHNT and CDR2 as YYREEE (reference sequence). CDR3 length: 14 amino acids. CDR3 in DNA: TGTGCCAGCAGCTTGGGGACAGGGTCGAGGGAGCAGTACTTC. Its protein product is CASSLGTGSREQYF.

In nucleotides, the CDR3 is TGTGCCAGCAGTAAGGAGGTGAACACTGAAGCTTTCTTT. Translating it yields CASSKEVNTEAFF. The chain couples TRBV6-4 to TRBJ1-1; D not resolved. Germline V gene sequence: CDR1 MRHNA, CDR2 SNTAGT. The CDR3 totals 13 residues. The V end was cut by 5 bases, the J end by 0 bases, with 7 bases between.

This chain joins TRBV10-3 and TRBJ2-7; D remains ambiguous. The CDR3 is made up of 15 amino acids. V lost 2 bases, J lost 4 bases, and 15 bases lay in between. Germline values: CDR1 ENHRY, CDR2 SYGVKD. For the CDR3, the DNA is TGTGCCATCAGTGAGGGATTAGGGTTGGGGTACGAGCAGTACTTC. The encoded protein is CAISEGLGLGYEQYF.

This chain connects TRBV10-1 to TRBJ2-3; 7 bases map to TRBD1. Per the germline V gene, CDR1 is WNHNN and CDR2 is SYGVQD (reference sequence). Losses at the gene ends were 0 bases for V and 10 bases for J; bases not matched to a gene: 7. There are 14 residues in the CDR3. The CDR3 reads CASSESLGDRAQYF. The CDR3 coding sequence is TGCGCCAGCAGTGAGTCGCTCGGAGACAGGGCGCAGTATTTT.

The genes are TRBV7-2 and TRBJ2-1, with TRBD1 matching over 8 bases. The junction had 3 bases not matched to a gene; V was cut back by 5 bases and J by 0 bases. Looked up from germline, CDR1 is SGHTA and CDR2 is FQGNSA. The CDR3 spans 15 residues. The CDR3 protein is CASSPQGGSYNEQFF. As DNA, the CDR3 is TGTGCCAGCAGCCCACAGGGGGGCTCCTACAATGAGCAGTTCTTC.

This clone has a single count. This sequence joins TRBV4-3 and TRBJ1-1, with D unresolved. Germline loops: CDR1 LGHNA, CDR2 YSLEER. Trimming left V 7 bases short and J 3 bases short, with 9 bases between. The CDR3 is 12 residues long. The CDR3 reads CASKGFDTEAFF. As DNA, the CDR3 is TGCGCCAGCAAGGGTTTTGACACTGAAGCTTTCTTT.

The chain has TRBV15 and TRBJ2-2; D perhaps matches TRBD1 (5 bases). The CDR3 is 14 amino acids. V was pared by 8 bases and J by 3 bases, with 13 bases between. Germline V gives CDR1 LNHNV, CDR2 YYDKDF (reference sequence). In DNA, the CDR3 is TGTGCCACCGATAGGGCAGGGCACACCGGGGAGCTGTTTTTT. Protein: CATDRAGHTGELFF.

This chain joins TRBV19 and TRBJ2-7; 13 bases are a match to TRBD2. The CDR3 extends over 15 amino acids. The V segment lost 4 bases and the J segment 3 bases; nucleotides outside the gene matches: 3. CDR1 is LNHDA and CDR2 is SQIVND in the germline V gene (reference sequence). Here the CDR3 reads CASSRLAGGHYEQYF. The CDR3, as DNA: TGTGCCAGTAGTAGACTAGCGGGGGGTCACTACGAGCAGTACTTC.

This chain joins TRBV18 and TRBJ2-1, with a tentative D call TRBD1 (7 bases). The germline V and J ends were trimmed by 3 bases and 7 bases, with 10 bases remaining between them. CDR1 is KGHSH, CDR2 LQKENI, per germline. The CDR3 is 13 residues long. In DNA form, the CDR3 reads TGTGCCAGCTCACCGGCAGGGGGGAATGAGCAGTTCTTC. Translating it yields CASSPAGGNEQFF.

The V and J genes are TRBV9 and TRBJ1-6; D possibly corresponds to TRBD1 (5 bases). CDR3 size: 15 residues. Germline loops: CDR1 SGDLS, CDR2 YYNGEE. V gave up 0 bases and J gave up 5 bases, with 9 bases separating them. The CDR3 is CASSVASGNNSPLHF. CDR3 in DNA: TGTGCCAGCAGCGTAGCCTCAGGGAATAATTCACCCCTCCACTTT.

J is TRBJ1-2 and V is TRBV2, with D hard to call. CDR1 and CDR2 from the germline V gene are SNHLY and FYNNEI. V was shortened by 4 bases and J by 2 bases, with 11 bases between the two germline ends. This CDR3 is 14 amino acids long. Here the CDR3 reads CASSAPPGNYGYTF. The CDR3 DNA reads TGTGCCAGCAGTGCCCCCCCGGGCAACTATGGCTACACCTTC.

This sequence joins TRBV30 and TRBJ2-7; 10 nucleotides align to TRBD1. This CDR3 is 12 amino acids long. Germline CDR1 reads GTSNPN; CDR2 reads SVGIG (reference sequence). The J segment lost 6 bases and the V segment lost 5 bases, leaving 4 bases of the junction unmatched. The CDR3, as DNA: TGTGCCTGGGGGGACAGGGGCGGCGAGCAGTACTTC. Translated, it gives CAWGDRGGEQYF.

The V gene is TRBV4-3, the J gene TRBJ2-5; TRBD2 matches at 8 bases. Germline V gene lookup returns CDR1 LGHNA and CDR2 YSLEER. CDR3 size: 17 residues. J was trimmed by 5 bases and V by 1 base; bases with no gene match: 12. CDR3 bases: TGCGCCAGCAGCCAAGGAACTAGCGGTGGTGGGTGGGAGACCCAGTACTTC. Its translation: CASSQGTSGGGWETQYF.

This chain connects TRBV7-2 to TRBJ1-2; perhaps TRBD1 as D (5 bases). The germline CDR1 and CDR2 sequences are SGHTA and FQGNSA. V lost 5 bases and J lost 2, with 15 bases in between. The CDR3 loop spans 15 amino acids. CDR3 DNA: TGTGCCAGCAGCCTGGCGCGCAGGGAAAACTATGGCTACACCTTC. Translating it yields CASSLARRENYGYTF.

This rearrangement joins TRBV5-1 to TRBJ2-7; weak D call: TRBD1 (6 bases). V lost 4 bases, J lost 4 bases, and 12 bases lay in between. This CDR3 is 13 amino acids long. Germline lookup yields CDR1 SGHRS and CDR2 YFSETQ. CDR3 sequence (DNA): TGCGCCAGCAGCGGAACGGACAGTTACGAGCAGTACTTC. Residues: CASSGTDSYEQYF.

CDR3 protein: CASSYQKGGTLGYTF. The CDR3, as DNA: TGTGCCAGCAGTTATCAAAAAGGCGGGACGCTCGGCTACACCTTC. The rearrangement links TRBV6-5 to TRBJ1-2; weak D call: TRBD1 (5 bases). CDR3 length: 15 amino acids. The germline CDR1 and CDR2 sequences are MNHEY and SVGAGI. Trimming stripped 3 bases from V and 8 bases from J, with 19 bases between.

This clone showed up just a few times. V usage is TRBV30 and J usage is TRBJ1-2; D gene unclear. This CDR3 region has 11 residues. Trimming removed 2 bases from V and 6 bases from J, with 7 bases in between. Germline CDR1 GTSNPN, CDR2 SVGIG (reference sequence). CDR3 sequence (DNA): TGTGCCTGGAGTCGCCCCAATGGCTACACCTTC. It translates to CAWSRPNGYTF.

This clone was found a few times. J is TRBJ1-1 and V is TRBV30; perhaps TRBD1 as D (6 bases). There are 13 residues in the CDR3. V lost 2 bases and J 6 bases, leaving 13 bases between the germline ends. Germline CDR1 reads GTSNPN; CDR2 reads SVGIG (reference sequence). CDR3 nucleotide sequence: TGTGCCTGGAGTCAAGTCAGGGGCTCTGAAGCTTTCTTT. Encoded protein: CAWSQVRGSEAFF.

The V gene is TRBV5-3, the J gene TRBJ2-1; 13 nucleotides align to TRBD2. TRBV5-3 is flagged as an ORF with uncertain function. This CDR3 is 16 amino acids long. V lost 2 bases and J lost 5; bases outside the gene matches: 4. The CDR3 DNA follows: TGTGCCAGAAGCTTAGGACTAGCGGGGGCCGACAATGAGCAGTTCTTC. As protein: CARSLGLAGADNEQFF.

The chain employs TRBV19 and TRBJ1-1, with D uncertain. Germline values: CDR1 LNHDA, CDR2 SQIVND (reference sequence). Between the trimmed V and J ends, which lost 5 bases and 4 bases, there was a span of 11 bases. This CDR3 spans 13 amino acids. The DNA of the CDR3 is TGTGCCAGTAGTGCGGAGGAACGCACTGAAGCTTTCTTT. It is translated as CASSAEERTEAFF.

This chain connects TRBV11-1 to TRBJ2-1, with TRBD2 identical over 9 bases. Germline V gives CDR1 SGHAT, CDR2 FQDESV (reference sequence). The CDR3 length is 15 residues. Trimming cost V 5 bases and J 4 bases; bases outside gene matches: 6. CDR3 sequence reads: CASSPPAGGYNEQFF. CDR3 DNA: TGTGCCAGCAGCCCGCCAGCGGGGGGTTACAATGAGCAGTTCTTC.